This T cell receptor beta chain was sequenced for a study of blood T cell repertoires in COVID-19. Study-level information: PBMCs, B-cell-depleted T cells, or T cells were the source of the cDNA or gDNA that made up the material.

Only in-frame clones appear in the TCRdb table, and some are missing; sequencing was by immunoSEQ multiplex PCR. The data hold 270,000 or so clones, with approximately 86% observed a single time. Source material: PBMCs or T cells enriched from blood (not recorded which). The origin of this receptor is a woman under 30 who had recovered from COVID-19.

CDR3 sequence reads: CASSSRVFAEAFF. The CDR3 DNA reads TGTGCCAGCAGCTCTCGGGTATTCGCTGAAGCTTTCTTT. The chain uses TRBV11-3 and TRBJ1-1, with D unresolved. Looked up from germline, CDR1 is SGHNT and CDR2 is YENEEA. The V and J ends lost 4 bases and 6 bases respectively, with 12 bases between them. This CDR3 is 13 amino acids long.